This T cell receptor beta chain derives from a study of blood T cell repertoires in COVID-19 (TCRdb year 2020). Study-wide context: Samples from collaborators originated in the United States, Italy and Spain and spanned both the acute and convalescent phases of COVID-19. The material from the prospective study consisted of cDNA or gDNA derived from T cells, B-cell-depleted T cells, or PBMCs. Subjects who had been exposed to COVID-19, were actively infected with it, or had recovered from it provided the deeply sampled blood TCRbeta repertoires that made up the dataset. The repertoires were released in a freely available public database meant as a resource for research on the immune response to SARS-CoV-2. The samples were drawn from two sources: the first 160 participants of the ongoing ImmuneRACE study, and fewer than 1,500 subjects contributed by 6 global collaborators. The sample metadata nearly always contained a de-identified subject ID, COVID-19 status, age in years and sex. HLA class I and class II types, where available, came from metadata supplied by the sample provider rather than from assay-based typing.

Taken from cysteine to phenylalanine, the CDR3 has 12 residues. Of the read, only the CDR3 DNA is kept; its 36 bases are in frame from base 1. V sheds 6 bases and J sheds 6 bases, leaving 9 bases between their ends. In the case of this clone: The antigen it recognizes is unknown. Base qualities were left out, and no much larger clone turns up one base away.

Enrolling through a virtual design, the prospective study's participants ranged in age from roughly 18 to 89 years and lived across some 23 United States geographic areas. In the prospective study, cohorts were assigned on the basis of participant-reported clinical history obtained from a screening survey and a study questionnaire. ImmuneRACE Cohort 3 recovered participants were defined by two consecutive negative NP/OP PCR tests, healthcare professional clearance, or symptom resolution. In the prospective study, mobile phlebotomists collected whole blood, serum and a nasopharyngeal or oropharyngeal swab from each participant. Prospective study participants could optionally give additional blood draws and questionnaires over a roughly 2-month period. Prospective study blood samples were shipped either frozen or at room temperature before DNA extraction. The investigation overall reported the following: Clinical and demographic metadata were provided uncurated, with the amount varying by source and participant.

TCRbeta CDR3 regions were amplified from genomic DNA by means of the immunoSEQ Assay, a bias-controlled multiplex PCR. The original methods were these. The number of nucleated cells in each sample was estimated from the amplification of reference gene primers within the assay. To quantify the absolute abundance of each unique TCRbeta CDR3 rearrangement, sequence reads were collapsed and filtered. Productive Simpson clonality was computed per sample as the square root of Simpson's diversity index over productive rearrangements. Drawn from immuneACCESS, this table holds only the in-frame rearrangements with V and J called that TCRdb kept. Clones are partly lost; checked studies trace under half to an unresolved V gene and leave the rest unexplained. The V and J calls and clone size are taken from that table; D and trimming were inferred from the DNA. The sample profile shows roughly 140,000 clones; around four fifths of them were found once. Of the sample, about 6.1% is held by the ten largest clones.

The sequence was obtained from a woman aged 40 to 55 who had recovered from COVID-19. The specimen was PBMCs or T cells enriched from blood (not recorded which). The chain is made from TRBV12-3 or TRBV12-4 and TRBJ2-4; a tentative D call is TRBD2 (5 bases match). The CDR3 protein sequence reads: CASSVLGNIQYF. The sequenced DNA is TGTGCCAGCAGCGTACTAGGAAACATTCAGTACTTC.